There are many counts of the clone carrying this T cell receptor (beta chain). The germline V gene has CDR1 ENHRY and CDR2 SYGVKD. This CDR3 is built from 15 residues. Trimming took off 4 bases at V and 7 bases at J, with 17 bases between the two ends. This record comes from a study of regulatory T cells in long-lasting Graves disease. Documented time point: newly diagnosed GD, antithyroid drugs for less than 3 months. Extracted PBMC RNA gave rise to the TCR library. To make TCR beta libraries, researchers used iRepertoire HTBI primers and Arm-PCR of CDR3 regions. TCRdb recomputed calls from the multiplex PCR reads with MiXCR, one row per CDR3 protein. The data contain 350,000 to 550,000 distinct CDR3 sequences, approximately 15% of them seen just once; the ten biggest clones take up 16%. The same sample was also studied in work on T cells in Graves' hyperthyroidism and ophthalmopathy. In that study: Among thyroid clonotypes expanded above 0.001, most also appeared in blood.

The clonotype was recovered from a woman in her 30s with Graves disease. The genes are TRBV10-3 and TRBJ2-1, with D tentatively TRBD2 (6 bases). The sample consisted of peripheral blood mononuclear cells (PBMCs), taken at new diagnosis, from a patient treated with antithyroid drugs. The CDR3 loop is CAISALPGAENEQFF. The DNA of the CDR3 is TGTGCCATCAGTGCCTTGCCGGGAGCGGAAAATGAGCAGTTCTTC.